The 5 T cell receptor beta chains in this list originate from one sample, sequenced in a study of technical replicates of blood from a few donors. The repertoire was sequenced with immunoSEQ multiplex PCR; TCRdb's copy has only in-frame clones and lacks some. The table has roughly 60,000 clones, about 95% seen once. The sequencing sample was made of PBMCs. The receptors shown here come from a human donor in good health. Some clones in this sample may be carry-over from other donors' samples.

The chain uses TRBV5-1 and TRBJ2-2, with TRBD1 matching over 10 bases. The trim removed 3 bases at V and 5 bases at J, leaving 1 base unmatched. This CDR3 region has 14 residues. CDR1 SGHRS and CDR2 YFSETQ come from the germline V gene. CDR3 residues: CASSWTGGTGELFF. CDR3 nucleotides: TGCGCCAGCAGCTGGACAGGGGGAACCGGGGAGCTGTTTTTT.

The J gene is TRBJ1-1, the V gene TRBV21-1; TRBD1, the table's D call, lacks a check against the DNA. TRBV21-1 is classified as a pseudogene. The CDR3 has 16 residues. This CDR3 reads CASLRTGGCLNTEAFF. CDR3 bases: TGTGCCAGCCTCAGGACAGGGGGTTGCCTGAACACTGAAGCTTTCTTT.

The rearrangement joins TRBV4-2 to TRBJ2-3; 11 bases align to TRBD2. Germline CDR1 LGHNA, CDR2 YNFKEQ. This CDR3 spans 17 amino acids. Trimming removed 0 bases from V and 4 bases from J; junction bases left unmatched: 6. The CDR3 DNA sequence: TGTGCCAGCAGCCAAGATCGACTAGCGGGGAGGGCAGATACGCAGTATTTT. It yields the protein CASSQDRLAGRADTQYF.

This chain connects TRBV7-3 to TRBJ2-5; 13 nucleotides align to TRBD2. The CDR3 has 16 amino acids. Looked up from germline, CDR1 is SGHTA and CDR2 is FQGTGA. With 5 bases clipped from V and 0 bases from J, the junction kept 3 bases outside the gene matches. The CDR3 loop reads CASSTGLAGYQETQYF. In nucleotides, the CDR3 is TGTGCCAGCAGCACGGGACTAGCGGGGTACCAAGAGACCCAGTACTTC.

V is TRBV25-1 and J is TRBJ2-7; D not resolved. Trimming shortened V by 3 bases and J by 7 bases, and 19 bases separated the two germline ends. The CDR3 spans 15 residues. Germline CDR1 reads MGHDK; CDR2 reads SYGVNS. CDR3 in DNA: TGTGCCAGCAGTGACCCGACCGAGATCGGGTGGGAGCAGTACTTC. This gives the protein CASSDPTEIGWEQYF.